This entry lists 15 T cell receptor beta chains sequenced from one sample in a study of response to subunit inactivated influenza vaccine. TCRdb reanalysed the RT-PCR reads using MiXCR and keeps one entry per CDR3 protein. The sample has around 850,000 distinct CDR3 sequences, 15% to 20% seen once. This specimen consisted of PBMCs from blood, obtained more than 4 days after vaccination. The receptors shown here come from a man in his fifties who received an inactivated influenza vaccine.

This chain links TRBV6-2 or TRBV6-3 with TRBJ2-5; TRBD1 aligns across 12 bases. This CDR3 is 17 amino acids long. The V gene end was trimmed by 5 bases and the J gene end by 6 bases; junction bases not matched to a gene: 13. CDR1 and CDR2 (germline): MNHEY, SVGEGT. The CDR3 coding sequence is TGTGCCAGCAGTCCCCGTACCCGGGACAGGGGGCCGAAGACCCAGTACTTC. This encodes CASSPRTRDRGPKTQYF.

This chain uses TRBV3-1 with TRBJ2-7; D remains ambiguous. This CDR3 is 12 amino acids long. Germline CDR1 reads LGHDT; CDR2 reads YNNKEL (reference sequence). V dropped 1 base and J dropped 4 bases, with 5 bases sitting between them. This chain's CDR3 is CASSQARYEQYF. In nucleotides, the CDR3 is TGTGCCAGCAGCCAAGCAAGGTACGAGCAGTACTTC.

The genes are TRBV5-1 and TRBJ2-3; TRBD2 matches at 10 bases. Unmatched junction bases numbered 12, after V lost 5 bases and J lost 6 bases. This CDR3 has 16 amino acids. The germline CDR1 and CDR2 sequences are SGHRS and YFSETQ. The CDR3 protein is CASSQLLAGVGDTQYF. In DNA, the CDR3 is TGCGCCAGCAGTCAGCTCCTAGCGGGAGTAGGGGATACGCAGTATTTT.

This clonotype showed up just a few times. This rearrangement joins TRBV12-3 or TRBV12-4 to TRBJ1-3; D is possibly TRBD1 (5 bases). V lost 2 bases and J lost 0, with 11 bases in between. The CDR3 spans 16 residues. The chain's CDR3 is CASSLMRGNSGNTIYF. DNA for the CDR3: TGTGCCAGCAGTTTAATGAGGGGAAACTCTGGAAACACCATATATTTT.

This clonotype was seen more than once but under ten times. The chain employs TRBV5-1 and TRBJ2-5; 9 nucleotides match TRBD2. The CDR3 has 16 amino acids. Trimming took 4 bases from V and 5 from J; bases not matched to a gene: 12. Germline V gene data show CDR1 as SGHRS and CDR2 as YFSETQ. CDR3 nucleotide sequence: TGCGCCAGCAGCCCAAAGCCGGGACTAGCATCGGAGACCCAGTACTTC. It is translated as CASSPKPGLASETQYF.

V and J are TRBV20-1 and TRBJ2-7, with D possibly matching TRBD1 (6 bases). The CDR3 totals 12 residues. The V gene lost 5 bases and the J gene lost 4 bases, with 12 bases spanning the gap. Germline V CDR1 and CDR2: DFQATT, SNEGSKA (reference sequence). This chain's CDR3 is CSAGGQQYEQYF. Written as DNA, the CDR3 is TGCAGTGCTGGTGGACAGCAATACGAGCAGTACTTC.

This clonotype has only a few counts. The V call is TRBV4-2, the J call TRBJ1-6, with TRBD1 matching over 7 bases. The CDR3 sequence is 15 residues long. The ends lost 4 bases at V and 7 bases at J; junction bases unmatched: 7. Germline V gene lookup returns CDR1 LGHNA and CDR2 YNFKEQ. CDR3 protein: CASSLTDRINSPLHF. The CDR3 region has the DNA TGTGCCAGCAGCCTAACGGACAGGATAAATTCACCCCTCCACTTT.

The V gene is TRBV11-1, the J gene TRBJ2-7, with 12 bases lining up with TRBD1. CDR1 SGHAT and CDR2 FQDESV come from the germline V gene (reference sequence). V was clipped by 10 bases and J by 4 bases; unmatched bases: 11. CDR3 length: 15 amino acids. CDR3 nucleotides: TGTGCCACCGGGACAGGGGGCTCAGGAGGTTACGAGCAGTACTTC. Its protein product is CATGTGGSGGYEQYF.

This clonotype showed up many times. The J gene is TRBJ2-1, the V gene TRBV7-2; D is possibly TRBD1 (6 bases). V gave up 5 bases and J gave up 8 bases, with 13 bases separating them. The CDR3 loop spans 13 amino acids. Germline V lookup: CDR1 SGHTA, CDR2 FQGNSA. CDR3 sequence reads: CASSPQGLDEQFF. The CDR3 nucleotides read TGTGCCAGCAGCCCCCAGGGGTTAGATGAGCAGTTCTTC.

This clonotype was found a few times. The rearrangement joins TRBV30 to TRBJ2-3; the D is unclear. The V end lost 1 base, the J end lost 2 bases, and 10 bases lay between the germline ends. Germline values: CDR1 GTSNPN, CDR2 SVGIG (reference sequence). The CDR3 is 14 amino acids. CDR3 residues: CAWSDSFFTDTQYF. The CDR3 coding sequence is TGTGCCTGGAGTGACAGTTTCTTCACAGATACGCAGTATTTT.

In this sample, this clonotype turned up many times. The rearrangement links TRBV7-9 to TRBJ2-7; the match to TRBD2 covers 10 bases. Losses at the gene ends were 6 bases for V and 3 bases for J; bases not matched to a gene: 8. From germline, CDR1 is SEHNR and CDR2 FQNEAQ (reference sequence). The CDR3 runs to 15 residues. CDR3: CASSPSGGPHYEQYF. DNA of the CDR3: TGTGCCAGCAGTCCTAGCGGGGGTCCCCACTACGAGCAGTACTTC.

The table lists this clonotype with a few counts. The rearrangement uses TRBV11-2 and TRBJ2-3, with 7 bases lining up with TRBD1. Trimming cost V 5 bases and J 6 bases; bases outside gene matches: 8. The germline gives CDR1 SGHAT, CDR2 FQNNGV. The CDR3 spans 14 residues. In nucleotides, the CDR3 is TGTGCCAGCAGCCCAATCGCGACAGGGGATACGCAGTATTTT. Its translation: CASSPIATGDTQYF.

This clonotype was observed a single time. The chain recombines TRBV20-1 with TRBJ2-3; 7 bases agree with TRBD2. V was pared by 0 bases and J by 4 bases, with 4 bases of the junction left unmatched. The CDR3 is 14 residues long. Germline V gene lookup returns CDR1 DFQATT and CDR2 SNEGSKA (reference sequence). Written as DNA, the CDR3 is TGCAGTGCTAGAGAGGGAGGGCCGGCAGATACGCAGTATTTT. Amino acid sequence: CSAREGGPADTQYF.

This clonotype was seen a few times. V is TRBV5-1 and J is TRBJ2-7; 7 bases agree with TRBD1. V shed 2 bases and J 5 bases; nucleotides not matched to a gene: 7. The CDR3 loop spans 14 amino acids. CDR1 is SGHRS and CDR2 is YFSETQ in the germline V gene. The CDR3 reads CASSFGPGGNEQYF. CDR3 in DNA: TGCGCCAGCAGCTTTGGGCCAGGGGGAAACGAGCAGTACTTC. Filled out from reference TRBV5-1 and TRBJ2-7, the complete variable domain reads KAGVTQTPRYLIKTRGQQVTLSCSPISGHRSVSWYQQTPGQGLQFLFEYFSETQRNKGNFPGRFSGRQFSNSRSEMNVSTLELGDSALYLCASSFGPGGNEQYFGPGTRLTVT.

This clonotype was picked up a small number of times. The chain couples TRBV9 to TRBJ2-7, with 8 bases that match TRBD2. This CDR3 spans 15 amino acids. V shed 1 base and J 5 bases; nucleotides not matched to a gene: 8. Germline assignment: CDR1 SGDLS and CDR2 YYNGEE. CDR3 nucleotides: TGTGCCAGCAGCGTAAGCCCGACGCGGGAGGACGAGCAGTACTTC. Protein product: CASSVSPTREDEQYF.